This T cell receptor beta chain appears in the sequencing data of a study of blood T cell repertoires in COVID-19. Study background: The samples span acute and convalescent COVID-19 from the United States, Italy and Spain. The cDNA or gDNA used as material had been derived from T cells, B-cell-depleted T cells, or PBMCs.

Germline CDR1 reads ENHRY; CDR2 reads SYGVKD. The CDR3 sequence is 15 residues long. The ends were cut back, 6 bases at V and 0 bases at J, with 15 bases in the middle. Authors' processing steps: Scientists estimated how many nucleated cells there were by amplifying reference gene primers. Here immunoSEQ multiplex PCR was the method, and the copy in TCRdb shows in-frame clones only, minus some. Clone size and the V and J calls come from that table; the DNA yielded D and trimming. The sample shows under 200,000 clones, 70% to 90% of them seen only once. The TCR comes from a man between 60 and 70 years old with active or convalescent COVID-19. The V and J genes are TRBV10-3 and TRBJ2-7; D may be TRBD1 (5 bases). The sample was peripheral blood. The CDR3 protein is CAISEPGQSSYEQYF. In DNA, the CDR3 is TGTGCCATCAGCGAACCAGGGCAGAGCTCCTACGAGCAGTACTTC.